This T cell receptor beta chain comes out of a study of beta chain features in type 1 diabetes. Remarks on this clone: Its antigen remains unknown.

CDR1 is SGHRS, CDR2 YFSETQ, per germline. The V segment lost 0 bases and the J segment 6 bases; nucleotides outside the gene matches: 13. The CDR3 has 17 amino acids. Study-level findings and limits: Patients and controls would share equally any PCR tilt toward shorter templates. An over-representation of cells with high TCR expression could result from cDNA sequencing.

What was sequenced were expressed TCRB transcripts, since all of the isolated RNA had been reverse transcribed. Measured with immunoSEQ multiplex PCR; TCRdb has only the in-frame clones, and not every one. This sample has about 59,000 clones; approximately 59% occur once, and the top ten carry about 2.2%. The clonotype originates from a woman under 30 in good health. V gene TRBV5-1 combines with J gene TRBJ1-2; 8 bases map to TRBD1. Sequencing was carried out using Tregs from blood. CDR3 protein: CASSLGPSGQGGDGYTF. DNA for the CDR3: TGCGCCAGCAGCTTGGGCCCTTCTGGACAGGGTGGCGATGGCTACACCTTC. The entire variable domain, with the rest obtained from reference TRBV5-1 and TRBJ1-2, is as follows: KAGVTQTPRYLIKTRGQQVTLSCSPISGHRSVSWYQQTPGQGLQFLFEYFSETQRNKGNFPGRFSGRQFSNSRSEMNVSTLELGDSALYLCASSLGPSGQGGDGYTFGSGTRLTVV.